The present entry profiles one T cell receptor beta chain with its context. Trimming took 0 bases from V and 4 from J, leaving 7 bases between them. This CDR3 comprises 13 residues. The germline V gene encodes CDR1 SGHDT and CDR2 YYEEEE. These data belong to a study of shared clonotypes between healthy human individuals. When replicate PCRs were run on sorted subsets, they used about 220 ng DNA, approximately 27,000 T cell genomes. Sequenced by immunoSEQ multiplex PCR; TCRdb stores in-frame clones only, minus some. The sample holds approximately 350,000 clones; about 96% are singletons and the top ten take 0.32%. Everyone who donated was a Caucasian adult who lived in Nashville, Tennessee.

The clonotype originates from a man aged 25 to 40 in good health. The specimen was memory CD8+ T cells sorted from blood. Subset noted: CD45RO+ cells pooled with CCR7-negative TemRA cells. This sequence joins TRBV5-6 and TRBJ1-2, with no clear D. The CDR3, as DNA: TGTGCCAGCAGCTTGGACTTCTCCTATGGCTACACCTTC. Amino acid sequence: CASSLDFSYGYTF.